Shown below are 17 T cell receptor beta chains from a single sample sequenced in a study of T cell changes during pregnancy in multiple sclerosis. The assay was immunoSEQ multiplex PCR, and TCRdb's table has in-frame clones only and misses some. The data show under 130,000 clones, around nine tenths seen once. This material consisted of peripheral blood, taken after pregnancy. Source of these receptors: a female donor with multiple sclerosis, enrolled in a pregnancy study.

The genes are TRBV7-9 and TRBJ2-5, with D perhaps TRBD2 (5 bases). V lost 1 base, J lost 7 bases, and 16 bases lay in between. This CDR3 contains 15 residues. Germline CDR1 SEHNR, CDR2 FQNEAQ (reference sequence). CDR3 loop: CASSLVDASLGTQYF. The CDR3 bases are TGTGCCAGCAGCTTAGTAGATGCTAGCCTCGGGACCCAGTACTTC.

This chain links TRBV4-2 with TRBJ2-1; 8 nucleotides match TRBD1. The CDR3 is made up of 16 amino acids. The germline gives CDR1 LGHNA, CDR2 YNFKEQ. The ends lost 4 bases at V and 8 bases at J; junction bases unmatched: 13. CDR3 bases: TGTGCCAGCAGCCCCATGACAGGGGACGGATTTTATGAGCAGTTCTTC. Its protein is CASSPMTGDGFYEQFF.

This clone was recorded a few times. The gene calls are TRBV6-1 and TRBJ2-7, with D unclear. CDR1 is MNHNS, CDR2 SASEGT, per germline. This CDR3 is built from 14 residues. Trimming shortened V by 4 bases and J by 2 bases, and 12 bases separated the two germline ends. The DNA for the CDR3 is TGTGCCAGCAGTGGGAGCCTGGTTACCTACGAGCAGTACTTC. It specifies CASSGSLVTYEQYF.

This chain connects TRBV7-9 to TRBJ2-7, with 9 bases aligning to TRBD1. V gave up 4 bases and J gave up 3 bases; unmatched junction bases: 4. The CDR3 has 14 residues. Germline V CDR1 and CDR2: SEHNR, FQNEAQ (reference sequence). The CDR3: CASSSPDRGYEQYF. In DNA form, the CDR3 reads TGTGCCAGCAGCTCCCCGGACAGGGGCTACGAGCAGTACTTC.

V gene TRBV19 combines with J gene TRBJ2-1; TRBD2 agrees at 9 bases. The germline V gene has CDR1 LNHDA and CDR2 SQIVND (reference sequence). J gave up 6 bases and V 5 bases, and 2 bases lay outside the gene matches. This CDR3 spans 13 amino acids. The CDR3 coding sequence is TGTGCCAGTAGTGTGGGACTAGCCAATGAGCAGTTCTTC. The encoded protein is CASSVGLANEQFF.

This clone was counted a single time. CDR3 in DNA: TGTGCCAGTAGATGGGCTAGCGGCACAGATACGCAGTATTTT. Translating gives CASRWASGTDTQYF. The chain links TRBV19 to TRBJ2-3; tentatively, D is TRBD2 (6 bases). Germline lookup yields CDR1 LNHDA and CDR2 SQIVND (reference sequence). The V gene lost 6 bases and the J gene lost 1 base, with 11 bases spanning the gap. This CDR3 spans 14 amino acids.

The CDR3 protein is CASRLGGSAYEQYF. The DNA of the CDR3 is TGTGCCAGCAGACTTGGGGGGTCGGCCTACGAGCAGTACTTC. V gene TRBV27 combines with J gene TRBJ2-7, with a tentative D call TRBD2 (6 bases). The V and J ends lost 6 bases and 2 bases respectively, with 14 bases between them. The germline V gene encodes CDR1 MNHEY and CDR2 SMNVEV (reference sequence). CDR3 length equals 14 residues.

The rearrangement links TRBV7-3 to TRBJ2-3; TRBD1 is a possible D gene (6 bases). Trimming took 8 bases from V and 6 from J, leaving 12 bases between them. Germline assignment: CDR1 SGHTA and CDR2 FQGTGA. The CDR3 covers 12 residues. Here the CDR3 DNA reads TGTGCCAGCGCCAGGGGTCAGGATACGCAGTATTTT. This codes for CASARGQDTQYF.

The CDR3 reads CASSFQGQGFLGYTF. CDR3 sequence (DNA): TGTGCCAGCAGCTTCCAGGGACAGGGGTTCCTCGGCTACACCTTC. The genes are TRBV5-4 and TRBJ1-2; 10 bases match TRBD1. V lost 2 bases to trimming and J lost 8 bases; unmatched junction nucleotides: 9. The CDR3 spans 15 residues. CDR1 and CDR2 from the germline V gene are SGHNT and YYREEE (reference sequence).

The CDR3 nucleotides are TGCAGCGTGAGTTTCCGTGGCACTGAAGCTTTCTTT. Its translation: CSVSFRGTEAFF. The rearrangement uses TRBV29-1 and TRBJ1-1, with no clear D. The V and J ends lost 6 bases and 4 bases respectively, with 12 bases between them. The CDR3 spans 12 residues. From germline, CDR1 is SQVTM and CDR2 ANQGSEA.

J is TRBJ2-2 and V is TRBV19; D may be TRBD2 (5 bases). CDR3 length: 15 residues. Germline V gives CDR1 LNHDA, CDR2 SQIVND (reference sequence). Trimming removed 7 bases at V and 6 bases at J, with 18 bases between. The CDR3 loop is CASTLGLEEAGELFF. The DNA for the CDR3 is TGTGCCAGTACTTTAGGACTGGAGGAGGCCGGGGAGCTGTTTTTT. Full variable domain (remainder filled in from reference TRBV19 and TRBJ2-2): DGGITQSPKYLFRKEGQNVTLSCEQNLNHDAMYWYRQDPGQGLRLIYYSQIVNDFQKGDIAEGYSVSREKKESFPLTVTSAQKNPTAFYLCASTLGLEEAGELFFGEGSRLTVL.

V and J are TRBV4-3 and TRBJ1-2; possibly TRBD1 for D (6 bases). V shed 1 base and J shed 2 bases, with 14 bases lying between them. CDR1 is LGHNA, CDR2 YSLEER, per germline. The CDR3 sequence is 16 residues long. This CDR3 reads CASSQGARTANYGYTF. DNA for the CDR3: TGCGCCAGCAGCCAAGGAGCCCGGACAGCAAACTATGGCTACACCTTC.

The chain links TRBV6-1 to TRBJ1-5, with D unclear. CDR1 MNHNS and CDR2 SASEGT come from the germline V gene. CDR3 length equals 15 residues. V dropped 7 bases and J dropped 9 bases, with 22 bases sitting between them. The CDR3 DNA reads TGTGCCAGCATACCGGGAGGAATTAACCGGGGGCCCCAGCATTTT. Residues: CASIPGGINRGPQHF.

The chain combines TRBV30 with TRBJ1-5; D uncertain. The CDR3 is 14 amino acids. V shed 2 bases and J shed 2 bases, with 10 bases lying between them. Germline V gene sequence: CDR1 GTSNPN, CDR2 SVGIG (reference sequence). CDR3 DNA: TGTGCCTGGAGTTTAATGTCTGGCAATCAGCCCCAGCATTTT. Translated: CAWSLMSGNQPQHF.

V and J are TRBV4-1 and TRBJ1-1, with D perhaps TRBD1 (5 bases). The CDR3 runs 15 residues. V was pared by 4 bases and J by 0 bases, with 12 bases between. Germline CDR1 reads MGHRA; CDR2 reads YSYEKL. CDR3 nucleotides: TGCGCCAGCAGCCCCCGACAGAAACTGAACACTGAAGCTTTCTTT. This sequence encodes CASSPRQKLNTEAFF.

This chain links TRBV15 with TRBJ1-2, with 7 bases matching TRBD1. V was pared by 1 base and J by 1 base, with 15 bases of the junction left unmatched. Germline CDR1 and CDR2: LNHNV and YYDKDF (reference sequence). The CDR3 is made up of 19 amino acids. CDR3 sequence (DNA): TGTGCCACCAGCAGAGTGCGCGGACAGGACGGCTTGGGTAACTATGGCTACACCTTC. It translates to CATSRVRGQDGLGNYGYTF.

This clone was seen a few times. The rearrangement uses TRBV11-1 and TRBJ1-5, with 8 positions matching TRBD1. The CDR3 length is 15 residues. Germline lookup yields CDR1 SGHAT and CDR2 FQDESV (reference sequence). The trim removed 1 base at V and 4 bases at J, leaving 3 bases unmatched. The CDR3 loop is CASSLGTGSNQPQHF. The CDR3 DNA follows: TGTGCCAGCAGCTTAGGGACAGGGTCGAATCAGCCCCAGCATTTT.